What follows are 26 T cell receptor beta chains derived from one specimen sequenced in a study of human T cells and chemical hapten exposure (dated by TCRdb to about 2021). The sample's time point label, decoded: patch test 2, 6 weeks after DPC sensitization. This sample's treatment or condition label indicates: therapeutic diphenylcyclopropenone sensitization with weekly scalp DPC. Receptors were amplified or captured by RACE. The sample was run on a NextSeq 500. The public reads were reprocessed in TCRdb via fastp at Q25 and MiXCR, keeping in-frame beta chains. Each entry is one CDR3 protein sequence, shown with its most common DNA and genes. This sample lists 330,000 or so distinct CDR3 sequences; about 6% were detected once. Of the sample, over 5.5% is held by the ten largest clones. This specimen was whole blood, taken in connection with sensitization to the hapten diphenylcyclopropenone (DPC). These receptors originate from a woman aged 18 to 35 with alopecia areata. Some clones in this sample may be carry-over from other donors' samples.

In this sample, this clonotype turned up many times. The CDR3 nucleotides are TGTGCCAGCGGTCGTGGGCAGGGGTCTGAAGCTTTCTTT. Amino acids: CASGRGQGSEAFF. The chain joins TRBV7-2 to TRBJ1-1; a weak D match, TRBD1 (6 bases). The V end lost 8 bases, the J end lost 6 bases, and 16 bases lay between the germline ends. CDR1 is SGHTA, CDR2 FQGNSA, per germline. The CDR3 sequence is 13 residues long.

The CDR3 loop reads CATSDEGSGGPDTQYF. The CDR3, as DNA: TGTGCCACCAGTGATGAGGGGAGCGGGGGGCCCGATACGCAGTATTTT. V gene TRBV24-1 combines with J gene TRBJ2-3; 9 bases match TRBD2. CDR3 length: 16 residues. Germline V gives CDR1 KGHDR, CDR2 SFDVKD. V was pared by 3 bases and J by 6 bases, with 9 bases of the junction left unmatched.

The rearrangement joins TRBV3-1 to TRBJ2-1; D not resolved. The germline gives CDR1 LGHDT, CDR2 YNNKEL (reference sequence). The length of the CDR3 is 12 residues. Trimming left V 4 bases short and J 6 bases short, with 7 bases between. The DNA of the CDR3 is TGTGCCAGCAGCCCCTATAGCAATGAGCAGTTCTTC. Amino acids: CASSPYSNEQFF.

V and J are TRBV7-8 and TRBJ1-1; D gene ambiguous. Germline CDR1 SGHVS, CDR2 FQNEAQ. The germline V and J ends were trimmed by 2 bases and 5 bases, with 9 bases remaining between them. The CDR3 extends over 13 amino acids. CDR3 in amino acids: CASSLYLGTEAFF. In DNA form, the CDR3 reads TGTGCCAGCAGCTTATATTTAGGGACTGAAGCTTTCTTT.

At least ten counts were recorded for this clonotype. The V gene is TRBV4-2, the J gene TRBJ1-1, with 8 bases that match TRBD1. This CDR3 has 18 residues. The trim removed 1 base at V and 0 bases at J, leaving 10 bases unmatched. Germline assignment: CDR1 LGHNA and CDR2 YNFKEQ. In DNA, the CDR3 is TGTGCCAGCAGCCAAGCTGGACAGGGTAACCTCATGAACACTGAAGCTTTCTTT. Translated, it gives CASSQAGQGNLMNTEAFF.

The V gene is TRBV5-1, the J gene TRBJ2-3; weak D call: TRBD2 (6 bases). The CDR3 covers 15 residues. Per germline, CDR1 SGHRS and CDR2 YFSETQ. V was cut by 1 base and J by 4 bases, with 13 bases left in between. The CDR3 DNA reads TGCGCCAGCAGCTTGAATTGGGACTTCCCAGATACGCAGTATTTT. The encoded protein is CASSLNWDFPDTQYF.

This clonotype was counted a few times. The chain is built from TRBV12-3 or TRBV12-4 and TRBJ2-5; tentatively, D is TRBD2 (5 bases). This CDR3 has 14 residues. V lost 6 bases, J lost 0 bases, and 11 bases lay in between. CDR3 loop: CASSPTGYQETQYF. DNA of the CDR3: TGTGCCAGCAGCCCGACGGGGTACCAAGAGACCCAGTACTTC.

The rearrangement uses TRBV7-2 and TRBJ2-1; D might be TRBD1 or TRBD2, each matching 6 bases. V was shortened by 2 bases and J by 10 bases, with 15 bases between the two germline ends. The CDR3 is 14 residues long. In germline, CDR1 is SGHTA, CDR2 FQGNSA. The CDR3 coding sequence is TGTGCCAGCAGCTTATTGACGGGGGCCGGGGAGCAGTTCTTC. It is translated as CASSLLTGAGEQFF.

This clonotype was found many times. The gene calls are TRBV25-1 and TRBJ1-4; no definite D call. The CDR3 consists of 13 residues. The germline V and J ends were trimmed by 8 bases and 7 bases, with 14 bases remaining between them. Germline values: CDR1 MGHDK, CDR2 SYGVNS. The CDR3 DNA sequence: TGTGCCAGCGGCGCTGGGTTGGGTGAAAAACTGTTTTTT. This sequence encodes CASGAGLGEKLFF. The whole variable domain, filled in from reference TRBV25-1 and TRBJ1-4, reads EADIYQTPRYLVIGTGKKITLECSQTMGHDKMYWYQQDPGMELHLIHYSYGVNSTEKGDLSSESTVSRIRTEHFPLTLESARPSHTSQYLCASGAGLGEKLFFGSGTQLSVL.

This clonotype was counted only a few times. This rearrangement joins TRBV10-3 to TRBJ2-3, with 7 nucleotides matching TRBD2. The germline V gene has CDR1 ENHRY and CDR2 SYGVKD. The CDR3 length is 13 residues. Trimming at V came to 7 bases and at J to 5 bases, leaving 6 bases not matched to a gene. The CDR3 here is CAIMASGGDTQYF. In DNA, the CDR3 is TGTGCCATCATGGCTAGCGGAGGAGATACGCAGTATTTT.

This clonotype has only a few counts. The CDR3 coding sequence is TGCAGTGCGATACTAGAGGGAACAGATGAAGCTTTCTTT. It yields the protein CSAILEGTDEAFF. The J gene is TRBJ1-1, the V gene TRBV20-1; D gene unclear. The V end was cut by 6 bases, the J end by 7 bases, with 18 bases between. Per germline, CDR1 DFQATT and CDR2 SNEGSKA (reference sequence). The CDR3 runs to 13 residues.

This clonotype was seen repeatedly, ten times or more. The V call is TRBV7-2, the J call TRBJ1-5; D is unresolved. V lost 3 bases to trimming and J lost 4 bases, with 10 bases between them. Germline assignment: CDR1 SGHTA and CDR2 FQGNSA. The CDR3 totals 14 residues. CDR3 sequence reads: CASSLSSLNQPQHF. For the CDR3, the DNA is TGTGCCAGCAGCTTGTCCAGTCTAAATCAGCCCCAGCATTTT.

This chain's CDR3 is CASGLDWSTEAFF. As DNA, the CDR3 is TGTGCCAGTGGGTTGGATTGGAGCACTGAAGCTTTCTTT. The rearrangement joins TRBV6-2 or TRBV6-3 to TRBJ1-1; no firm D call. Per the germline V gene, CDR1 is MNHEY and CDR2 is SVGEGT. This CDR3 has 13 residues. V shed 9 bases and J shed 4 bases, with 15 bases lying between them.

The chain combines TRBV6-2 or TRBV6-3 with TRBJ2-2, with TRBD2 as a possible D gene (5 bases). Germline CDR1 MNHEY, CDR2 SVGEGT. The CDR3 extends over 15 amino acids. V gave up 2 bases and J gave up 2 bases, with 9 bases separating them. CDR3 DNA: TGTGCCAGCAGTTACACCGGGGATAACACCGGGGAGCTGTTTTTT. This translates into CASSYTGDNTGELFF.

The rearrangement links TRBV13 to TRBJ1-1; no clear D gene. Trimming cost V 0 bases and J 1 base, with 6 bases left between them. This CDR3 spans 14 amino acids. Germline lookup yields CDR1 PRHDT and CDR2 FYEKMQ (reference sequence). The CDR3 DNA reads TGTGCCAGCAGCTTAGGTGGGGAGAACACTGAAGCTTTCTTT. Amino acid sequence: CASSLGGENTEAFF.

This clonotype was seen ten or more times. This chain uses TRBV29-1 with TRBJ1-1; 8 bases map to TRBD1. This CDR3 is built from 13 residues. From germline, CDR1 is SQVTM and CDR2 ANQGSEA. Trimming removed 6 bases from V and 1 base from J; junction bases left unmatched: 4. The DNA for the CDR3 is TGCAGCGTAGGACAGGGTACGAACACTGAAGCTTTCTTT. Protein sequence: CSVGQGTNTEAFF.

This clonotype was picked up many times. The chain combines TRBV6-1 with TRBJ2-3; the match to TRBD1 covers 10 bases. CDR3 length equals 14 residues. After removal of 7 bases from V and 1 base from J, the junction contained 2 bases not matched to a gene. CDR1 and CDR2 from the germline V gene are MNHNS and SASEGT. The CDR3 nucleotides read TGTGCCAGCACCGGGACAGGGGGCACAGATACGCAGTATTTT. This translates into CASTGTGGTDTQYF.

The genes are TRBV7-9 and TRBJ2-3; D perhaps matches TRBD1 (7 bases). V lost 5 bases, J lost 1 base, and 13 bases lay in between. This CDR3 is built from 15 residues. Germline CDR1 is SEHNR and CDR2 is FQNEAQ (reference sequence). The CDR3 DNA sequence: TGTGCCAGCAGCCCTCAGGGGGGAGGCACAGATACGCAGTATTTT. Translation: CASSPQGGGTDTQYF.

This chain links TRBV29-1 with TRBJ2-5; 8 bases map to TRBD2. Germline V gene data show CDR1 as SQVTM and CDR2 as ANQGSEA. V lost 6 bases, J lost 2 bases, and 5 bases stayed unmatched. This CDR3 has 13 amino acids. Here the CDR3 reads CSVGRGVQETQYF. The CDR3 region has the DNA TGCAGCGTCGGGCGGGGGGTTCAAGAGACCCAGTACTTC.

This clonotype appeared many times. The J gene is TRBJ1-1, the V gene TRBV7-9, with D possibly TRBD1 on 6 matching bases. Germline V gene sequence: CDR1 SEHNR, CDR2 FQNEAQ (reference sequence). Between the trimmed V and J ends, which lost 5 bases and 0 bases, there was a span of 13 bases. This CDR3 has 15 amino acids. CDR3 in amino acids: CASSPQGLMNTEAFF. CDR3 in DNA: TGTGCCAGCAGCCCCCAGGGGCTAATGAACACTGAAGCTTTCTTT.

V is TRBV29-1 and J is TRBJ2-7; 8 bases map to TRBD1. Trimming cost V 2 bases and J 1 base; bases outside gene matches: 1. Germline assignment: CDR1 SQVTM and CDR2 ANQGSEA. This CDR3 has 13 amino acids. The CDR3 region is CSVERTGSYEQYF. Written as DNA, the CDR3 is TGCAGCGTTGAAAGGACAGGGTCCTACGAGCAGTACTTC.

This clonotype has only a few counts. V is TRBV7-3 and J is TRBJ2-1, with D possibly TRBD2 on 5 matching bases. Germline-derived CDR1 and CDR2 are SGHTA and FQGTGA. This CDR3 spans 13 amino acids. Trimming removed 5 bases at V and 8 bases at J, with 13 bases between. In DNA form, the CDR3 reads TGTGCCAGCAGCCCTACACTAGGCGATGAGCAGTTCTTC. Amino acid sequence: CASSPTLGDEQFF.

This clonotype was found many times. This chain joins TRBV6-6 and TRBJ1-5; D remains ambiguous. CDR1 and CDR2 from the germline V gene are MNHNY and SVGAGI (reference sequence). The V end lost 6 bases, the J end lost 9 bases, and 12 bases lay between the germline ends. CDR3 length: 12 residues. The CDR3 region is CASSAQAWPQHF. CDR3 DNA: TGTGCCAGCAGCGCCCAGGCATGGCCCCAGCATTTT.

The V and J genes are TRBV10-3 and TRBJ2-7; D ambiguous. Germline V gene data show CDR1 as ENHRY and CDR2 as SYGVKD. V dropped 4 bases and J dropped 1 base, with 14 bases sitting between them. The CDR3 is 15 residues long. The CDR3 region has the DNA TGTGCCATCAGTGGAGGTCCAGGTCGTTCCTACGAGCAGTACTTC. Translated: CAISGGPGRSYEQYF.

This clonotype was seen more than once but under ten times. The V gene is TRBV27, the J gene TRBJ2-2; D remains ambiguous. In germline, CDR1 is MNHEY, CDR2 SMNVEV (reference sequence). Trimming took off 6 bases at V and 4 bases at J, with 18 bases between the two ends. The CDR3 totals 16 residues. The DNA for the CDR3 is TGTGCCAGCAGCTCCAAAGGTTCGGTTCCCACCGGGGAGCTGTTTTTT. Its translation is CASSSKGSVPTGELFF.

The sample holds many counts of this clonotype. The CDR3 here is CASSEGRGAYGYTF. In DNA, the CDR3 is TGTGCCAGCAGTGAGGGTAGGGGGGCCTATGGCTACACCTTC. V is TRBV6-1 and J is TRBJ1-2, with a possible D match to TRBD1 (6 bases). CDR1 and CDR2 from the germline V gene are MNHNS and SASEGT. The V gene lost 3 bases and the J gene lost 4 bases, with 12 bases spanning the gap. The CDR3 loop spans 14 amino acids.